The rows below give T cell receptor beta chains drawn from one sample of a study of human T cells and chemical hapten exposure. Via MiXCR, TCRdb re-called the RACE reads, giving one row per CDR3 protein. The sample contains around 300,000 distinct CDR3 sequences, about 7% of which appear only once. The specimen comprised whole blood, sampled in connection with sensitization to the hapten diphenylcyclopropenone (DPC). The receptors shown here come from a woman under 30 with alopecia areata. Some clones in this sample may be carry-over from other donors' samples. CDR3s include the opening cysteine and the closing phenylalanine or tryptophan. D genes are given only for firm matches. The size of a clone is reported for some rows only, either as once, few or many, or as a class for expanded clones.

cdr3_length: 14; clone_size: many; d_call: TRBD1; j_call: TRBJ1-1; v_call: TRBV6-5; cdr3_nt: TGTGCCAGCAGTTTACAGGGGGCGTACACTGAAGCTTTCTTT; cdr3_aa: CASSLQGAYTEAFF
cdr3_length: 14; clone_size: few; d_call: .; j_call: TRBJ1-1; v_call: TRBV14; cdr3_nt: TGTGCCAGCAGCCCAGTGGGGGTAGGCACTGAAGCTTTCTTT; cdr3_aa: CASSPVGVGTEAFF
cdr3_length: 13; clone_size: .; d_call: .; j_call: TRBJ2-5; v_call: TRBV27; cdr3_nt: TGTGCCAGCGCTCTAGCGAGAGGCGAGACCCAGTACTTC; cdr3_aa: CASALARGETQYF
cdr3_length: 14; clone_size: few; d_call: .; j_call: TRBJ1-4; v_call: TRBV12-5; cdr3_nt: TGTGCTAGTGGTCCGGGCGCCCCTAATGAAAAACTGTTTTTT; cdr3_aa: CASGPGAPNEKLFF
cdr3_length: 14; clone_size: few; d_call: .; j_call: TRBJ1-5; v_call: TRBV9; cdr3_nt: TGTGCCAGCAGCCCGAGGGAAAGCAATCAGCCCCAGCATTTT; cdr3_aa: CASSPRESNQPQHF
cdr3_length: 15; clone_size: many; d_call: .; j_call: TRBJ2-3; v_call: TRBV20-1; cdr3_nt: TGCAGTGCTAGTGGAGAGGGCGGGGGCACAGATACGCAGTATTTT; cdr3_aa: CSASGEGGGTDTQYF
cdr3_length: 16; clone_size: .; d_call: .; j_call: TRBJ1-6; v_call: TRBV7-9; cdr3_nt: TGTGCCAGCAGCTTGGGCAGCCCGGCAAGCGATTCACCCCTCCACTTT; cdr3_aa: CASSLGSPASDSPLHF
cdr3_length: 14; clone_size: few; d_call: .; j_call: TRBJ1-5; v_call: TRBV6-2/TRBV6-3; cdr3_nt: TGTGCCAGCAGTGAACAGGGAACCAATCAGCCCCAGCATTTT; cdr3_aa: CASSEQGTNQPQHF
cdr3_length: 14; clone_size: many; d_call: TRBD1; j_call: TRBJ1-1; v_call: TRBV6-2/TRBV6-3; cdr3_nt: TGTGCCAGCAGTTATCATCCAGGGGGCACTGAAGCTTTCTTT; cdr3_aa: CASSYHPGGTEAFF
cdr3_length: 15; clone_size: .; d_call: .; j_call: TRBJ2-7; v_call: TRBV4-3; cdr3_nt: TGCGCCAGCAGCCAAGATTTGGCTAGCTCGTACGAGCAGTACTTC; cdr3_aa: CASSQDLASSYEQYF
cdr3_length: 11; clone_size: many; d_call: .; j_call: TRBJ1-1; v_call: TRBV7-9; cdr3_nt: TGTGCCAGCAGTTTGAACACTGAAGCTTTCTTT; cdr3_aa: CASSLNTEAFF
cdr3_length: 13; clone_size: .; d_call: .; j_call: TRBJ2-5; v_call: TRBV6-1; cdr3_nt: TGTGCCAGCGGGCGGGGCCTAGGGGAGACCCAGTACTTC; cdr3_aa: CASGRGLGETQYF
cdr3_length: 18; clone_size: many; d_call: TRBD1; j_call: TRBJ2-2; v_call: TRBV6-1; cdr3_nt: TGTGCCAGCAGGAGGGGAACAGGGGGAGCCTCGGACACCGGGGAGCTGTTTTTT; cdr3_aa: CASRRGTGGASDTGELFF
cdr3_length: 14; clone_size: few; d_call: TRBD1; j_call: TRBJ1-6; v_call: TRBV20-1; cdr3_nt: TGCAGTGCCGATTCCGGGACAGGGAATTCACCCCTCCACTTT; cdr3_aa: CSADSGTGNSPLHF
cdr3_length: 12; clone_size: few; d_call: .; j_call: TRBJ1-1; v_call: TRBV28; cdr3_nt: TGTGCCAGCATAGGGTCTAACACTGAAGCTTTCTTT; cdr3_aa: CASIGSNTEAFF
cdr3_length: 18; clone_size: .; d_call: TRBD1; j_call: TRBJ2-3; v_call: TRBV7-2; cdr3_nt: TGTGCCAGCAGCTTACACAGGGGCCATTTACGTAGCACAGATACGCAGTATTTT; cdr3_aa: CASSLHRGHLRSTDTQYF
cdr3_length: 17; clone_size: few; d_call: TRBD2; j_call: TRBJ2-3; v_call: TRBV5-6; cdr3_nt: TGTGCCAGCAGCTTGGTAAAATTAGCGGGGGGGCAGGATACGCAGTATTTT; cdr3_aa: CASSLVKLAGGQDTQYF
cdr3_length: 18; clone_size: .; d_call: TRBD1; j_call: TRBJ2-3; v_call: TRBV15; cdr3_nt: TGTGCCACCAGCAGAGGCGCCTCAGGGGGATGGGCCACAGATACGCAGTATTTT; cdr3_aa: CATSRGASGGWATDTQYF
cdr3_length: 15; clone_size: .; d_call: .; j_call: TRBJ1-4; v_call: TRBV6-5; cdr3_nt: TGTGCCAGCACCCAAAAGGGACTGGAGAATGAAAAACTGTTTTTT; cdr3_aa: CASTQKGLENEKLFF
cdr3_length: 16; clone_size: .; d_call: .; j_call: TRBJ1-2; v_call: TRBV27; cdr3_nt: TGTGCCAGCAGAAAACCGGACAGTGGGGGTTTCTATGGCTACACCTTC; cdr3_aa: CASRKPDSGGFYGYTF
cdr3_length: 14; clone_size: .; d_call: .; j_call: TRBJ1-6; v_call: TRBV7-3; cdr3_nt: TGTGCCAGCAGCTTAGTCGGGGGGGATTCACCCCTCCACTTT; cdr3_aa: CASSLVGGDSPLHF
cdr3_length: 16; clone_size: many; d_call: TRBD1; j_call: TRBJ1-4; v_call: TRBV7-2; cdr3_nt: TGTGCCAGCAGCTTATCCCTCCCAGGGGGCTCTGAAAAACTGTTTTTT; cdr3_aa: CASSLSLPGGSEKLFF
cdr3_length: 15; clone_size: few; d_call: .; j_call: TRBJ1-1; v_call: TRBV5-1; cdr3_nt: TGCGCCAGCAGCTTTATCGGGGACTCAATCTCTGAAGCTTTCTTT; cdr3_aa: CASSFIGDSISEAFF
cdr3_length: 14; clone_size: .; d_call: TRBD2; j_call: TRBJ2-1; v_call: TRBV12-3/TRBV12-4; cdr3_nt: TGTGCCAGCAGTTTACTTGGACTAGCGGATGAGCAGTTCTTC; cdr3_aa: CASSLLGLADEQFF
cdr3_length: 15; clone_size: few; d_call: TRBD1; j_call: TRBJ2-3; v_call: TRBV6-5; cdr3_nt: TGTGCCAGCAGGATTCGACAGGGGGGCACAGATACGCAGTATTTT; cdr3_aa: CASRIRQGGTDTQYF
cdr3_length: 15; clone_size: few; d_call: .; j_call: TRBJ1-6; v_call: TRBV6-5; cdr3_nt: TGTGCCAGCAGTTACTGGGGGAAAGATAATTCACCCCTCCACTTT; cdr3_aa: CASSYWGKDNSPLHF
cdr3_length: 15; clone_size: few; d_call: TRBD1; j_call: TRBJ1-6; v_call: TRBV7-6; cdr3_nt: TGTGCCAGCAGCTTTTTTCGGGACAGTAATTCACCCCTCCACTTT; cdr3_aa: CASSFFRDSNSPLHF
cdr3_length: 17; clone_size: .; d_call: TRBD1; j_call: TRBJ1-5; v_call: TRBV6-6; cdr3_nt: TGTGCCAGCAGGGCCGCATCTCCGGGACAGGGGGATAAGCCCCAGCATTTT; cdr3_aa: CASRAASPGQGDKPQHF
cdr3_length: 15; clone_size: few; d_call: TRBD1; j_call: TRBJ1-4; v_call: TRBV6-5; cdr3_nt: TGTGCCAGCAGTTTAAACAGGGGGGGAGTTGAAAAACTGTTTTTT; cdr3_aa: CASSLNRGGVEKLFF
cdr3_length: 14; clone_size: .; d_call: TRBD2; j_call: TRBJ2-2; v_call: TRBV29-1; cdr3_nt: TGCAGCGCCTCGGGACTAGCGATGGCCGGGGAGCTGTTTTTT; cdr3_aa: CSASGLAMAGELFF
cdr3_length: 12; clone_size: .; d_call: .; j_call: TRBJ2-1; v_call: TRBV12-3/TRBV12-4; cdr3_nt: TGTGCCAGCAGTTTAGCCCCCAATGAGCAGTTCTTC; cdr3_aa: CASSLAPNEQFF
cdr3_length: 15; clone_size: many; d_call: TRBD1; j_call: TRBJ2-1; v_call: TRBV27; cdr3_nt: TGTGCCAGCAGTGCGGGACAGGGGGCGGTCGATGAGCAGTTCTTC; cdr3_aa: CASSAGQGAVDEQFF
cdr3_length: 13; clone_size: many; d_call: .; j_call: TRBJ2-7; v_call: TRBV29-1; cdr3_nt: TGCAGCGTTGAAGCAGTAGGGGCGAACGAGCAGTACTTC; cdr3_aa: CSVEAVGANEQYF
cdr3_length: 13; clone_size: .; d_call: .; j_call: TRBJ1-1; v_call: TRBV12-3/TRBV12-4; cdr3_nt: TGTGCCACGGATTCGCCCGGGAACACTGAAGCTTTCTTT; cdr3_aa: CATDSPGNTEAFF
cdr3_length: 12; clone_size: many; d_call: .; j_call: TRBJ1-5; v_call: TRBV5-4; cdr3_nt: TGTGCCAGCAGCTTGCAGAATCAGCCCCAGCATTTT; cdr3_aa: CASSLQNQPQHF
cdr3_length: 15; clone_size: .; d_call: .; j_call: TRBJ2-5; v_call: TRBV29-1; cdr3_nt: TGCAGCGTTGAGTTGCCCGGGCTTTTTATAAGGACCCAGTACTTC; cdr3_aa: CSVELPGLFIRTQYF
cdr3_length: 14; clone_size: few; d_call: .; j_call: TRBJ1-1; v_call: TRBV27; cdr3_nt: TGTGCCAGCAGTTTCGCAGTTAGGAACACTGAAGCTTTCTTT; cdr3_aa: CASSFAVRNTEAFF
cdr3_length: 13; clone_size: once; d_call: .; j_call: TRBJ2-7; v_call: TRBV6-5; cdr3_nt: TGTGCCAGCAGTTACAATCGGGGCTACGAGCAGCACTTC; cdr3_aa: CASSYNRGYEQHF
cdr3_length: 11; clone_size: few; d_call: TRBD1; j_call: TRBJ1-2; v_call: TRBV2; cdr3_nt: TGTGCCAGCAGCCCGGACAGGGTGTGCACCTTC; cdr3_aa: CASSPDRVCTF
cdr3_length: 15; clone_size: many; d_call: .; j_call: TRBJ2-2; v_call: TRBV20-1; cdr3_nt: TGCAGTGCTAGAGAGGGACCGCGAAACACCGGGGAGCTGTTTTTT; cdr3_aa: CSAREGPRNTGELFF
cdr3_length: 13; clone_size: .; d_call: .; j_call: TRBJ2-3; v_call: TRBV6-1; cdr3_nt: TGTGCCAGCAGTGAATTAGATGGTCTACCCAAGTATTTT; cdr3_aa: CASSELDGLPKYF
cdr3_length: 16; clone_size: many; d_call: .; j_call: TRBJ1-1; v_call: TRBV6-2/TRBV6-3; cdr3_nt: TGTGCCAGCAGTTCCAGGGTCTCACAGGGGAACACTGAAGCTTTCTTT; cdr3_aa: CASSSRVSQGNTEAFF
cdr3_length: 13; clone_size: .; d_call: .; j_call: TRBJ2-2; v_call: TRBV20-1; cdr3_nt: TGCAGCGTCAGTGAGACAGGCACCGGGGAGCTGTTTTTT; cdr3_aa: CSVSETGTGELFF
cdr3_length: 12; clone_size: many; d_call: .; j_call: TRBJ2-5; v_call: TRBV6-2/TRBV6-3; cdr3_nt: TGTGCCAGCAGTTACTCGACGGAGACCCAGTACTTC; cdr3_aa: CASSYSTETQYF
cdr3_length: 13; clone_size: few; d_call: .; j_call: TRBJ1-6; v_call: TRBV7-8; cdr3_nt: TGTGCCAGCAGCTTAATGAGAGGAGTTCCCCTCCACTTT; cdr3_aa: CASSLMRGVPLHF
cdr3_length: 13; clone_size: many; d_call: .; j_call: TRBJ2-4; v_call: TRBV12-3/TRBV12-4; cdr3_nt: TGTGCCAGCAGTTTGGGCAGGGCGGACATTCAGTACTTC; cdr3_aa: CASSLGRADIQYF
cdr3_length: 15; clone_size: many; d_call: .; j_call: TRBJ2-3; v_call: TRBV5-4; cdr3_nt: TGTGCCAGCAGTTTAAAAGTGGGGAGCACAGATACGCAGTATTTT; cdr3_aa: CASSLKVGSTDTQYF
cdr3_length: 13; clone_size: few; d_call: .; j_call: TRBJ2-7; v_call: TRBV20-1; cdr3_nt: TGCAGTGCGGTCGGGACTTCAAATTACGAGCAGTACTTC; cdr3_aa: CSAVGTSNYEQYF
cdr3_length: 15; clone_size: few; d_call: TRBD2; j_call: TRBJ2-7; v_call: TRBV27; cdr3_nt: TGTGCCAGCAGTTTTGGACTAGCGGGAACCTACGAGCAGTACTTC; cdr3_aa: CASSFGLAGTYEQYF
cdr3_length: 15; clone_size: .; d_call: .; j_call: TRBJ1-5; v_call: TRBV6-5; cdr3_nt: TGTGCCAGCAGTCCTTACCGGGACAGCAATCAGCCCCAGCATTTT; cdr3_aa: CASSPYRDSNQPQHF
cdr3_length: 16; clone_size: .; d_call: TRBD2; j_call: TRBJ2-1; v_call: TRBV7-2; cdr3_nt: TGTGCCAGCAGCATTGGGACTAGCGGGGGGTTAAATGAGCAGTTCTTC; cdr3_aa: CASSIGTSGGLNEQFF
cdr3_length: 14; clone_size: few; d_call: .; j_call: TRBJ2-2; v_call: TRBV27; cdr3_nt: TGTGCCAGCAGTTTATGGGGATCCACCGGGGAGCTGTTTTTT; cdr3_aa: CASSLWGSTGELFF
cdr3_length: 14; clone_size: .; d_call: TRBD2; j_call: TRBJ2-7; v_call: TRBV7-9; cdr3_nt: TGTGCCAGCAGCTTACGGGGGGACTCCTACGAGCAGTACTTC; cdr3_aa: CASSLRGDSYEQYF
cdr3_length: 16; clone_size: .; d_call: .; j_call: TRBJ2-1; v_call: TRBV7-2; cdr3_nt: TGTGCCAGCAGCTTAGATGGGGCCCGGATATACAATGAGCAGTTCTTC; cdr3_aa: CASSLDGARIYNEQFF
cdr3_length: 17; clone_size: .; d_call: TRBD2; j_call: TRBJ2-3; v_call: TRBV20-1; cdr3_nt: TGCAGTGCTAGTAAGCGGGGGCCCGAAACCCTCACAGATACGCAGTATTTT; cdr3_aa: CSASKRGPETLTDTQYF